This T cell receptor (beta chain) appears in the sequencing data of a study of Ad26.COV2.S vaccination and SARS-CoV-2 variants. Stated treatment: 15 to 20 received Ad26.COV2.S at low or high dose, single or two shots; five or six received placebo; per-sample allocation not given. Sample collection was performed on day 63 after the first vaccine or placebo injection. A Boston adult aged 18-55 years was the donor. Wuhan-strain SARS-CoV-2 spike was expressed by the Ad26 vector that made up the vaccine. Worth noting for this clone: Its cognate antigen is unknown.

Germline assignment: CDR1 SNHLY and CDR2 FYNNEI. V shed 2 bases and J 6 bases; nucleotides not matched to a gene: 6. This CDR3 is built from 14 residues. This table comes from immunoSEQ multiplex PCR, and its TCRdb copy is limited to in-frame clones, with some not included. The sample records around 340,000 clones, approximately 86% being singletons. Study outcomes and limitations: Breadth and depth estimates from TCRs may understate total T cell responses.

The TCR sequence derives from a person aged 18-65 years who received the Ad26.COV2.S COVID-19 vaccine or a placebo. Sequencing used peripheral blood, obtained in a trial of Ad26.COV2.S vaccine versus placebo. V is TRBV2 and J is TRBJ2-7; 8 bases fit TRBD1. Here the CDR3 reads CASSERQGLGEQYF. The DNA of the CDR3 is TGTGCCAGCAGTGAACGACAGGGGCTGGGCGAGCAGTACTTC.